These 19 T cell receptor beta chains originate from one sample sequenced in a study of T cell responses to AZD1222 COVID-19 vaccine (dated by TCRdb to about 2021). This specimen's time point label, per the study, means: baseline before first vaccination. In the paper's terms, the treatment or condition label means: meningococcal conjugate vaccine given as trial control. Libraries were made using the immunoSEQ multiplex PCR assay. Entries here come from immuneACCESS through TCRdb and include only in-frame sequences with V and J called. Some clones fail to appear in such tables; in the studies checked, an unresolved V gene covers under half of the shortfall, and the cause of the remainder is unknown. Counted in this sample were about 110,000 clones; about 92% of them appeared once. The top ten hold around 3.3% of the sample. Sequences were derived from peripheral blood, sampled on day 0 of MenACWY control vaccination. The receptors originated from an adult in good health.

V usage is TRBV2 and J usage is TRBJ1-4, with 7 bases that match TRBD1. The CDR3 runs to 14 residues. V lost 5 bases, J lost 4 bases, and 4 bases stayed unmatched. Germline lookup yields CDR1 SNHLY and CDR2 FYNNEI. CDR3 loop: CASSWGTDNEKLFF. The CDR3 DNA reads TGTGCCAGCAGTTGGGGGACAGATAATGAAAAACTGTTTTTT.

The chain combines TRBV4-1 with TRBJ2-7; 10 nucleotides agree with TRBD1. From germline, CDR1 is MGHRA and CDR2 YSYEKL. The CDR3 length is 14 residues. The J segment lost 7 bases and the V segment lost 2 bases, leaving 5 bases of the junction unmatched. Here the CDR3 DNA reads TGCGCCAGCAGCCAACGAGACAGGGGGCGAGAGCAGTACTTC. This gives the protein CASSQRDRGREQYF.

The J gene is TRBJ1-1, the V gene TRBV6-5, with 11 bases matching TRBD1. Germline lookup yields CDR1 MNHEY and CDR2 SVGAGI. The CDR3 runs 15 residues. After removal of 5 bases from V and 3 bases from J, the junction contained 5 bases not matched to a gene. The CDR3 DNA sequence: TGTGCCAGCAGTCTCGGACAGGGGGCCGACACTGAAGCTTTCTTT. This sequence encodes CASSLGQGADTEAFF.

This chain joins TRBV7-6 and TRBJ1-2; D possibly corresponds to TRBD1 (6 bases). Germline CDR1 is SGHVS and CDR2 is FNYEAQ. This CDR3 has 18 amino acids. V was trimmed by 5 bases and J by 0 bases, leaving 22 bases between them. Here the CDR3 DNA reads TGTGCCAGCAGCCCGAACATACCAGGGGTAGGGGCTAACTATGGCTACACCTTC. This gives the protein CASSPNIPGVGANYGYTF.

This chain joins TRBV6-5 and TRBJ1-6, with D unresolved. V lost 6 bases and J lost 8, with 14 bases in between. Germline CDR1 is MNHEY and CDR2 is SVGAGI. The CDR3 is 14 residues long. The CDR3 DNA reads as TGTGCCAGCAGCCTCGGGCCACGGGATTCACCCCTCCACTTT. This encodes CASSLGPRDSPLHF.

This clone was seen only a few times. The chain employs TRBV28 and TRBJ1-2; D is undetermined. V gave up 5 bases and J gave up 2 bases, with 15 bases separating them. Germline CDR1 is MDHEN and CDR2 is SYDVKM. The CDR3 runs to 15 residues. The CDR3 loop reads CASSPHYTDNYGYTF. The DNA for the CDR3 is TGTGCCAGCAGTCCCCATTACACGGACAACTATGGCTACACCTTC.

This sequence joins TRBV11-1 and TRBJ2-5, with 12 bases that match TRBD2. V shed 3 bases and J 1 base; nucleotides not matched to a gene: 3. Germline assignment: CDR1 SGHAT and CDR2 FQDESV (reference sequence). This CDR3 contains 16 residues. The CDR3 protein is CASSFRLAGVQETQYF. The CDR3 region has the DNA TGTGCCAGCAGCTTCCGACTAGCGGGGGTCCAAGAGACCCAGTACTTC.

The V and J genes are TRBV2 and TRBJ2-3; D uncertain. In germline, CDR1 is SNHLY, CDR2 FYNNEI. The V and J ends lost 6 bases and 2 bases respectively, with 9 bases between them. This CDR3 is built from 13 residues. In DNA form, the CDR3 reads TGTGCCAGCAGGGAACCTACCACAGATACGCAGTATTTT. Its protein product is CASREPTTDTQYF.

V and J are TRBV30 and TRBJ1-2; D perhaps matches TRBD1 (5 bases). This CDR3 region has 11 residues. CDR1 is GTSNPN, CDR2 SVGIG, per germline (reference sequence). Trimming took off 3 bases at V and 8 bases at J, with 10 bases between the two ends. This CDR3 reads CAWSGAGGYTF. The CDR3 coding sequence is TGTGCCTGGAGCGGGGCTGGGGGCTACACCTTC.

V gene TRBV6-2 or TRBV6-3 combines with J gene TRBJ2-3, with TRBD1 matching over 8 bases. J was trimmed by 6 bases and V by 5 bases; bases with no gene match: 7. The CDR3 runs 14 residues. Per germline, CDR1 MNHEY and CDR2 SVGEGT. CDR3 amino acids: CASSPAGGSDTQYF. In DNA, the CDR3 is TGTGCCAGCAGTCCCGCAGGGGGCTCCGATACGCAGTATTTT.

The chain is built from TRBV4-1 and TRBJ1-1; the D is unclear. Trimming cost V 0 bases and J 7 bases, with 12 bases left between them. CDR1 is MGHRA and CDR2 is YSYEKL in the germline V gene. This CDR3 is built from 14 residues. As DNA, the CDR3 is TGCGCCAGCAGCCAAGAGGGGAGGAGCGGTGAAGCTTTCTTT. This sequence encodes CASSQEGRSGEAFF.

This sequence joins TRBV2 and TRBJ1-6; no clear D gene. Germline V CDR1 and CDR2: SNHLY, FYNNEI. Trimming removed 2 bases at V and 10 bases at J, with 12 bases between. There are 14 residues in the CDR3. CDR3 region: CASSERGFDSPLHF. For the CDR3, the DNA is TGTGCCAGCAGTGAACGGGGATTCGACTCACCCCTCCACTTT.

The genes are TRBV28 and TRBJ1-6; 7 bases are a match to TRBD1. Trimming removed 6 bases from V and 6 bases from J; junction bases left unmatched: 8. The CDR3 has 15 residues. Germline CDR1 is MDHEN and CDR2 is SYDVKM. The CDR3 reads CASRDGTEFNSPLHF. The CDR3 DNA reads TGTGCCAGCAGAGATGGGACAGAATTTAATTCACCCCTCCACTTT.

The rearrangement uses TRBV5-5 and TRBJ1-2, with TRBD1 identical over 8 bases. The CDR3 sequence is 14 residues long. The ends lost 1 base at V and 8 bases at J; junction bases unmatched: 7. Germline CDR1 reads SGHKS; CDR2 reads YYEKEE (reference sequence). The CDR3 is CASSLYQGARGYTF. CDR3 in DNA: TGTGCCAGCAGCTTGTACCAGGGGGCGCGGGGCTACACCTTC.

This sequence joins TRBV18 and TRBJ2-6, with D tentatively TRBD1 (6 bases). The V end lost 3 bases, the J end lost 4 bases, and 13 bases lay between the germline ends. CDR1 and CDR2 from the germline V gene are KGHSH and LQKENI. The CDR3 has 16 amino acids. CDR3 nucleotides: TGTGCCAGCTCACCTTCCTCAGGGGCCGGGGCCAACGTCCTGACTTTC. It specifies CASSPSSGAGANVLTF.

This rearrangement joins TRBV7-9 to TRBJ2-3; D call uncertain. CDR3 length: 13 amino acids. Germline loops: CDR1 SEHNR, CDR2 FQNEAQ (reference sequence). V lost 5 bases and J lost 4, with 10 bases in between. CDR3: CASSPKWADTQYF. Written as DNA, the CDR3 is TGTGCCAGCAGCCCTAAGTGGGCAGATACGCAGTATTTT.

The chain is built from TRBV6-2 or TRBV6-3 and TRBJ2-2; possibly TRBD2 for D (6 bases). This CDR3 spans 15 amino acids. Germline V CDR1 and CDR2: MNHEY, SVGEGT. V dropped 5 bases and J dropped 5 bases, with 15 bases sitting between them. The CDR3 DNA sequence: TGTGCCAGCAGTGCCCGGGTGGGGACTACCGGGGAGCTGTTTTTT. Translating gives CASSARVGTTGELFF.

J is TRBJ1-2 and V is TRBV5-4; D unclear. V lost 0 bases, J lost 10 bases, and 10 bases lay in between. The CDR3 totals 12 residues. The germline gives CDR1 SGHNT, CDR2 YYREEE (reference sequence). The CDR3 nucleotides are TGTGCCAGCAGCTTGGGGGCCCAGGACTACACCTTC. This translates into CASSLGAQDYTF. Full variable domain (outside the CDR3, taken from reference TRBV5-4 and TRBJ1-2): ETGVTQSPTHLIKTRGQQVTLRCSSQSGHNTVSWYQQALGQGPQFIFQYYREEENGRGNFPPRFSGLQFPNYSSELNVNALELDDSALYLCASSLGAQDYTFGSGTRLTVV.

The chain uses TRBV5-1 and TRBJ2-7; TRBD1 matches at 9 bases. Per germline, CDR1 SGHRS and CDR2 YFSETQ. The V gene end was trimmed by 4 bases and the J gene end by 6 bases; junction bases not matched to a gene: 11. CDR3 size: 15 residues. CDR3 region: CASSVAAGQGSEQYF. Here the CDR3 DNA reads TGCGCCAGCAGCGTGGCGGCGGGACAGGGTTCCGAGCAGTACTTC.